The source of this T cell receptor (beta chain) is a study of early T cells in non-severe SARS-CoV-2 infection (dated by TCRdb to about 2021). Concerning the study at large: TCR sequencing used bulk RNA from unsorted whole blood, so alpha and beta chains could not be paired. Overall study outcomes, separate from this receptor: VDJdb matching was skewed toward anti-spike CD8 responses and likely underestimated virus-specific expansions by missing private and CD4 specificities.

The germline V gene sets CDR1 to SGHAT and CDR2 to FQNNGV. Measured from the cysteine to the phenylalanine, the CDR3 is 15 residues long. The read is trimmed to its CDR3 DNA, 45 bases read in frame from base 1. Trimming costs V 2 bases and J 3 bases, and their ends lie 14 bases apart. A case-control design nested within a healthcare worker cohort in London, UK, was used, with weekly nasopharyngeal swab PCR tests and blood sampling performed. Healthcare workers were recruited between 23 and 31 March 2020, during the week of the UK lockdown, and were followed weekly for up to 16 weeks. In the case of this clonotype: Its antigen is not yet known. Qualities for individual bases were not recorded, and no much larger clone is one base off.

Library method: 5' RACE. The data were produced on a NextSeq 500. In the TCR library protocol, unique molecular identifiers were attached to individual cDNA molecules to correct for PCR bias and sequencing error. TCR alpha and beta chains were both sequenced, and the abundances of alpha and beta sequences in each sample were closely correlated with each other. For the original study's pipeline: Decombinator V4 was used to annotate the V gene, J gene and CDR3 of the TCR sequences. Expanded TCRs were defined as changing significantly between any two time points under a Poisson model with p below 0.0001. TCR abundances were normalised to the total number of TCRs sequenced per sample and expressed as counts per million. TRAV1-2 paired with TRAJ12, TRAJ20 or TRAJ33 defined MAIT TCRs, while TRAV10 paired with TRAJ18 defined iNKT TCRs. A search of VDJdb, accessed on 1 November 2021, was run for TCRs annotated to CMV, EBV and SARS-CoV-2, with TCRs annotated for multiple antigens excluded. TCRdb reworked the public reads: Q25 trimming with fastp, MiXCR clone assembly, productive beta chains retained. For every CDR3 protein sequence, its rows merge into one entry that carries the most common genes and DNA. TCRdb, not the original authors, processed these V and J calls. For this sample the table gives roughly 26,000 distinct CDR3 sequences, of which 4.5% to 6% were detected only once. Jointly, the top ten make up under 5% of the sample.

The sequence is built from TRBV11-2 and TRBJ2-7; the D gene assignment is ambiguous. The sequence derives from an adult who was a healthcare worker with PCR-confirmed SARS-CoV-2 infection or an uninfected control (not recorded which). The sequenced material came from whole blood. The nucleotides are TGTGCCAGCAGCTTAAATCGGATGTCTCGCTACGAGCAGTACTTC. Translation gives CASSLNRMSRYEQYF. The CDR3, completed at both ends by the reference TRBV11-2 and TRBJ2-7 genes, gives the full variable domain EAGVAQSPRYKIIEKRQSVAFWCNPISGHATLYWYQQILGQGPKLLIQFQNNGVVDDSQLPKDRFSAERLKGVDSTLKIQPAKLEDSAVYLCASSLNRMSRYEQYFGPGTRLTVT.